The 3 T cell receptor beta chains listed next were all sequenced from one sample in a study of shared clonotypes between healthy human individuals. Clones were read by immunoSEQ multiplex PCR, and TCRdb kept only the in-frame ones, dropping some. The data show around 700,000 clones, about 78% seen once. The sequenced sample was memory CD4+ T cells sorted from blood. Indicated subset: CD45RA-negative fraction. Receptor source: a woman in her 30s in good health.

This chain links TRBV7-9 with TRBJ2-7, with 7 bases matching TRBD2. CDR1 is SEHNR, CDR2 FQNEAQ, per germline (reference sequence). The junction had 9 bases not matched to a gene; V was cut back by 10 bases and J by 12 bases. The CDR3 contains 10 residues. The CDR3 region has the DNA TGTGCCATCCGGGGGGATCCGGTGTACTTC. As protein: CAIRGDPVYF.

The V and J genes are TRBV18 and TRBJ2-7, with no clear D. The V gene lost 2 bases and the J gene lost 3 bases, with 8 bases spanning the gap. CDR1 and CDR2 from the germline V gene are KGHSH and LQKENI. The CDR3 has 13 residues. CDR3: CASSPTDHYEQYF. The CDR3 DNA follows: TGTGCCAGCTCACCAACGGACCACTACGAGCAGTACTTC. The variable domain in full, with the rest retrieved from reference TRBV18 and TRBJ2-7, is NAGVMQNPRHLVRRRGQEARLRCSPMKGHSHVYWYRQLPEEGLKFMVYLQKENIIDESGMPKERFSAEFPKEGPSILRIQQVVRGDSAAYFCASSPTDHYEQYFGPGTRLTVT.

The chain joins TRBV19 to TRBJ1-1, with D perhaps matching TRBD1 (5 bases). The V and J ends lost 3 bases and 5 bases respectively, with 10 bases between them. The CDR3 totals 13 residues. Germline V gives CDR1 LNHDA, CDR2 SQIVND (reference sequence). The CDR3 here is CASSIAGGTEAFF. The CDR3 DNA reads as TGTGCCAGTAGTATCGCGGGGGGGACTGAAGCTTTCTTT.